The following is a T cell receptor beta chain sequence with its context. The sample is drawn from a study of blood T cell repertoires in COVID-19. On the study more broadly: T cells, B-cell-depleted T cells, or PBMCs supplied cDNA or gDNA.

Participants came from about two dozen US areas, aged about 18 to 90 years. Participants had their cohort set by participant-reported clinical history. CDR1 is MNHEY, CDR2 SVGAGI, per germline. The CDR3 is 15 amino acids. V was clipped by 7 bases and J by 4 bases, with 19 bases between them. In the original workflow: Nucleated cell counts were estimated from reference gene primer amplification. Repertoires were generated with immunoSEQ multiplex PCR, while TCRdb's copy carries only in-frame clones and drops some. D and trimming were read from the DNA, whereas the V and J calls and clone size are those reported in that table. This sample has under 300,000 clones, with about 85% found just once.

The material sequenced was PBMCs or T cells enriched from blood (not recorded which). This chain uses TRBV6-5 with TRBJ1-2; perhaps TRBD1 as D (5 bases). The TCR originated in a woman in her 50s who had been exposed to COVID-19. The CDR3 protein is CASNKGEGFGYGYTF. CDR3 nucleotide sequence: TGTGCCAGCAATAAAGGGGAGGGATTTGGCTATGGCTACACCTTC.